This T cell receptor beta chain was captured in a study of radiotherapy plus CTLA-4 blockade in lung cancer (dated by TCRdb to between 2018 and 2020). Context from the whole study: Objective responses occurred in 18% of enrolled patients, and about 33% achieved disease control. Overall study results and their limits: After treatment with radiotherapy and ipilimumab, TCR clones that came from tumors expanded in the peripheral blood. Early dynamic changes in blood T cell clones, together with increased serum interferon-beta after radiation, were reported as the strongest predictors of response.

Reading the germline V gene gives CDR1 MDHEN and CDR2 SYDVKM. Counted from cysteine to phenylalanine, this CDR3 has 15 amino acids. The read is trimmed to its CDR3 DNA, 45 bases read in frame from base 1. V is clipped by 6 bases and J by 2 bases, and the sequence between their germline boundaries is 17 bases long. Library preparation was by the immunoSEQ multiplex PCR assay. This is the immuneACCESS table as TCRdb keeps it, with only in-frame sequences that have V and J called. A part of the clones is gone; compared with another copy, unresolved V genes explain less than half, and the rest is unexplained. Recorded for this sample are 75,000 to 100,000 clones; around 74% of them occurred a single time. Approximately 2.8% of the sample rests with the top ten. The study evaluated CTLA-4 blockade (ipilimumab) given together with focal radiation therapy in patients who had chemo-refractory metastatic non-small-cell lung cancer.

Comment on this clone: What antigen it recognizes has not been identified. Base qualities are missing; no much larger clone stands one base away.

The receptor was isolated from a human donor with non-small cell lung cancer who had a partial response to radiotherapy plus ipilimumab. Some clones in this sample may be carry-over from other donors' samples. The rearranged chain carries TRBV28 and TRBJ2-7; TRBD2 is perhaps the D gene, given 5 matching bases. Sequenced here: peripheral blood, sampled from a patient treated with radiotherapy plus ipilimumab. The DNA is TGTGCCAGCAGCCCAGGTGAGCGGCTTCCCTACGAGCAGTACTTC. This encodes CASSPGERLPYEQYF. Full variable domain (CDR3 extended with the reference TRBV28 and TRBJ2-7 proteins): DVKVTQSSRYLVKRTGEKVFLECVQDMDHENMFWYRQDPGLGLRLIYFSYDVKMKEKGDIPEGYSVSREKKERFSLILESASTNQTSMYLCASSPGERLPYEQYFGPGTRLTVT.